This T cell receptor beta chain was captured in a study of CD8 T cells in Susac syndrome. Study-level points and caveats: Total CD8+ and CD8+ TEMRA repertoires contained 15 to 20 and five Susac-specific public clones, respectively.

When the RNA was reverse transcribed, random hexamers were used with an input of about 0.5 to 1 ug. TCRdb itself ran the immunoSEQ multiplex PCR reads through MiXCR, one entry per CDR3 protein. Of under 200,000 distinct CDR3 sequences in the sample, approximately 95% are singletons; the top ten hold about 0.15%. This clonotype came up once. Its specificity is not known. The sample was CD8+ T cells from PBMCs. This sequence was found in a human donor with Susac syndrome.

In DNA form, the CDR3 reads TGTGCCAGCAGATTGGAATCGGGGATTTTATCCTACGAGCAGTACTTC. Its translation is CASRLESGILSYEQYF. The chain combines TRBV28 with TRBJ2-7; D perhaps matches TRBD2 (5 bases). With 6 bases removed from V and 1 base from J, the gap between germline ends came to 19 bases. The CDR3 runs 16 residues. CDR1 MDHEN and CDR2 SYDVKM come from the germline V gene.